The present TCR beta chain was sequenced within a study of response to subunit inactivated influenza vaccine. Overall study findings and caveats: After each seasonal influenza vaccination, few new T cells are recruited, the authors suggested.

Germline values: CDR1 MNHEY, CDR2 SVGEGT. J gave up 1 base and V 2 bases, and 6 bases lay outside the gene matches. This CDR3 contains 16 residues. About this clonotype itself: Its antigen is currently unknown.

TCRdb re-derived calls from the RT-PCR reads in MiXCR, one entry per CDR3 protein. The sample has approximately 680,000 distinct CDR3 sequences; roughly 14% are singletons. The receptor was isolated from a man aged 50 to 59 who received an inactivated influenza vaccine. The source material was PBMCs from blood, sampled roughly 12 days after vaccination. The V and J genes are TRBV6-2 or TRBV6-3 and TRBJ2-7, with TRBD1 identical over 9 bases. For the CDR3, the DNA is TGTGCCAGCAGTTACCCCCTTGACAGGGGGTCCTACGAGCAGTACTTC. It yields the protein CASSYPLDRGSYEQYF.